In its sample, the clone carrying this TCR beta chain was seen many times. Its antigen is currently unknown. These data originate in a study of cytotoxic CD8 clonotypes in ibrutinib-treated CLL. In the study overall: Enrolment comprised about a dozen relapsed/refractory and over 14 treatment-naive patients; approximately 18 were IGHV unmutated.

Repertoires were generated with immunoSEQ multiplex PCR, while TCRdb's copy carries only in-frame clones and drops some. This table holds 140,000 to 150,000 clones, 60% to 85% found once. Findings and limits, study-wide: Public clonotypes proved infrequent, and on treatment they shrank or remained steady. Before falling back toward baseline at progression, clonality had risen at the time of ibrutinib response.

Trimming took 10 bases from V and 0 from J, leaving 23 bases between them. The germline V gene has CDR1 MDHEN and CDR2 SYDVKM. CDR3 length equals 17 residues. The source is a human donor with chronic lymphocytic leukemia. Sequencing was performed on PBMCs, taken after 24 months of ibrutinib treatment. The chain links TRBV28 to TRBJ2-3; D may be TRBD2 (5 bases). The CDR3 loop reads CATLAHSRALSTDTQYF. As DNA, the CDR3 is TGTGCCACCCTAGCCCACAGTCGGGCCCTAAGCACAGATACGCAGTATTTT.